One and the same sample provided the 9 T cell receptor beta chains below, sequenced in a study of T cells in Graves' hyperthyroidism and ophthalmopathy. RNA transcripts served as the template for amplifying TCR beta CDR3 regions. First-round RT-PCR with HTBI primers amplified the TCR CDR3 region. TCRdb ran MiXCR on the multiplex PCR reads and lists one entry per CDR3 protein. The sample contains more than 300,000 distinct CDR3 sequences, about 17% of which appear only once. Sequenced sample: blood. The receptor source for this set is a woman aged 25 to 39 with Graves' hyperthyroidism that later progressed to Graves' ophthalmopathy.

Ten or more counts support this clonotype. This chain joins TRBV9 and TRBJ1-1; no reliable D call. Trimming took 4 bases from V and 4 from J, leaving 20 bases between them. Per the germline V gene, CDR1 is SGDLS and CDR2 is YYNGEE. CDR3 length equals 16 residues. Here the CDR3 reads CASSSDIRSGPTEAFF. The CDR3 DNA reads TGTGCCAGCAGCTCCGATATTAGATCCGGGCCCACTGAAGCTTTCTTT. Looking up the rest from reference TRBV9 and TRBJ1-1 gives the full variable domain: DSGVTQTPKHLITATGQRVTLRCSPRSGDLSVYWYQQSLDQGLQFLIQYYNGEERAKGNILERFSAQQFPDLHSELNLSSLELGDSALYFCASSSDIRSGPTEAFFGQGTRLTVV.

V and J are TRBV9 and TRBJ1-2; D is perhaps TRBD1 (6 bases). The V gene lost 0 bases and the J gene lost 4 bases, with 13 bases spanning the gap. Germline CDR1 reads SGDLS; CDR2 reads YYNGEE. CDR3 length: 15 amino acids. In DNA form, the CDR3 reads TGTGCCAGCAGCGTAGAACAGGGAGGAGGCTATGGCTACACCTTC. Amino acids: CASSVEQGGGYGYTF.

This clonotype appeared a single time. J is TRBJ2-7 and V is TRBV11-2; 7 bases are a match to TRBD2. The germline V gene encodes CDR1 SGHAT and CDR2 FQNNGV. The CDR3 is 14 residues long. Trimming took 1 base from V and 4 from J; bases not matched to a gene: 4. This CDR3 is CASSLGGGRYEQYF. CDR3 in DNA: TGTGCCAGCAGCTTAGGAGGCGGGAGATACGAGCAGTACTTC.

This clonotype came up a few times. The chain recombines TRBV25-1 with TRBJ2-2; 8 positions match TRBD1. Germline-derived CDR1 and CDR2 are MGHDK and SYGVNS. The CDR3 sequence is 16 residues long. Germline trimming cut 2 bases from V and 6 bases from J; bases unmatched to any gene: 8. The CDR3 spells CASSELGDRGPGELFF. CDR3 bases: TGTGCCAGCAGTGAACTCGGAGACAGGGGACCCGGGGAGCTGTTTTTT.

CDR3 sequence reads: CATSRVQGREQFF. The CDR3 nucleotides are TGTGCCACCAGTCGGGTCCAGGGTCGTGAGCAGTTCTTC. The chain couples TRBV24-1 to TRBJ2-1, with a possible D match to TRBD1 (5 bases). This CDR3 region has 13 residues. CDR1 and CDR2 (germline): KGHDR, SFDVKD. Trimming took 6 bases from V and 9 from J, leaving 14 bases between them.

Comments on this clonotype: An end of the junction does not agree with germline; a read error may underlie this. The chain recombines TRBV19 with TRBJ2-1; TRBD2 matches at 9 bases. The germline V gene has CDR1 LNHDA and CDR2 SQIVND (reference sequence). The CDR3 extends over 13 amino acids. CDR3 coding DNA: TGTGCCAGTCGGGCTAGCGGGGACAATGTGCAGTTCTTC. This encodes CASRASGDNVQFF.

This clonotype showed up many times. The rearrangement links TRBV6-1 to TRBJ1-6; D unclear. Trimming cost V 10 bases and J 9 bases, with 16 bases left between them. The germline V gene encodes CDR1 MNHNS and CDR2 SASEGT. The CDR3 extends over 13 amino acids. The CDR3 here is CATVNPAGSPLHF. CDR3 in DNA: TGTGCCACCGTCAACCCGGCGGGTTCACCCCTCCACTTT.

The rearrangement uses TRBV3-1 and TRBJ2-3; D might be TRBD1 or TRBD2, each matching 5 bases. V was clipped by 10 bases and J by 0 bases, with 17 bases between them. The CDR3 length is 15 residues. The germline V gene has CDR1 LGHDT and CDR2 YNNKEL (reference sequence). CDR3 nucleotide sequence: TGTGCCACCGGGGACGACGGTGCTAGCACAGATACGCAGTATTTT. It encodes CATGDDGASTDTQYF.

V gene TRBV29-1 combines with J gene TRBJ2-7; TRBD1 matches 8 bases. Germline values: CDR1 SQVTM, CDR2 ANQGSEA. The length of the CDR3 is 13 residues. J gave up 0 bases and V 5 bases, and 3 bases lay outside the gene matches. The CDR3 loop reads CSVRGTGSYEQYF. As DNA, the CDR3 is TGCAGCGTTAGGGGGACAGGCTCCTACGAGCAGTACTTC.